Presented here are 19 T cell receptor beta chains from one specimen sequenced in a study of cytomegalovirus exposure and HLA in healthy donors. The PCR had 60 Vbeta and 13 Jbeta primers. The repertoire was sequenced with immunoSEQ multiplex PCR; TCRdb's copy has only in-frame clones and lacks some. In the table there are 150,000 to 200,000 clones, 65% to 70% of which are singletons. Sequenced material: PBMCs. These receptors all stem from a woman between 18 and 29 years old in good health and CMV-seropositive.

This chain connects TRBV7-6 to TRBJ2-1; TRBD2 agrees at 9 bases. This CDR3 is 17 amino acids long. Per the germline V gene, CDR1 is SGHVS and CDR2 is FNYEAQ. With V trimmed by 1 base and J by 0 bases, 4 bases remained unmatched. The DNA of the CDR3 is TGTGCCAGCAGCTTAGGGGGTAGCGGGGGCTCCTACAATGAGCAGTTCTTC. Translated, it gives CASSLGGSGGSYNEQFF.

The chain couples TRBV18 to TRBJ1-3, with D maybe TRBD1 (5 bases). This CDR3 region has 16 residues. V gave up 3 bases and J gave up 0 bases, with 12 bases separating them. In germline, CDR1 is KGHSH, CDR2 LQKENI. In DNA form, the CDR3 reads TGTGCCAGCTCACCCCAAGACAGCGTCTCTGGAAACACCATATATTTT. It specifies CASSPQDSVSGNTIYF.

This clone has a handful of counts. V is TRBV19 and J is TRBJ1-2; 8 positions match TRBD1. The trim removed 5 bases at V and 8 bases at J, leaving 10 bases unmatched. Germline lookup yields CDR1 LNHDA and CDR2 SQIVND (reference sequence). This CDR3 has 14 residues. As DNA, the CDR3 is TGTGCCAGTAGTTTGGACAGGGTTGTTTCGGGCTACACCTTC. Translation: CASSLDRVVSGYTF.

CDR3 nucleotides: TGTGCCAGCAGTGAACAGCGGGGGAGCTACAATGAGCAGTTCTTC. It yields the protein CASSEQRGSYNEQFF. The chain combines TRBV6-1 with TRBJ2-1; TRBD2 matches 8 bases. Germline CDR1 and CDR2: MNHNS and SASEGT. This CDR3 is 15 amino acids long. V shed 2 bases and J 3 bases; nucleotides not matched to a gene: 3.

A word on this clone: At one of its ends the junction is not consistent with the germline gene, which may arise from a read error. This rearrangement joins TRBV6-4 to TRBJ1-1; no clear D. Per germline, CDR1 MRHNA and CDR2 SNTAGT. The CDR3 contains 17 residues. The CDR3 spells CASSDSILRVMNAEAFF. CDR3 nucleotides: TGTGCCAGCAGTGACTCGATTTTGAGGGTAATGAACGCTGAAGCTTTCTTT.

The chain links TRBV28 to TRBJ1-4; TRBD1 matches at 7 bases. The CDR3 consists of 16 residues. With V trimmed by 6 bases and J by 1 base, 8 bases remained unmatched. From germline, CDR1 is MDHEN and CDR2 SYDVKM. The CDR3 sequence is CASSRQGWLTNEKLFF. The CDR3 bases are TGTGCCAGCAGCAGACAGGGCTGGTTAACTAATGAAAAACTGTTTTTT.

The rearrangement uses TRBV5-5 and TRBJ2-3, with D possibly TRBD2 on 6 matching bases. V shed 3 bases and J shed 5 bases, with 13 bases lying between them. CDR3 length: 14 amino acids. In germline, CDR1 is SGHKS, CDR2 YYEKEE (reference sequence). The CDR3 here is CASSSLTSVDTQYF. The CDR3 region has the DNA TGTGCCAGCAGCTCTTTGACTAGTGTAGATACGCAGTATTTT.

The gene calls are TRBV19 and TRBJ2-6, with D perhaps matching TRBD2 (6 bases). The CDR3 contains 16 residues. Trimming removed 4 bases from V and 0 bases from J, with 10 bases in between. From germline, CDR1 is LNHDA and CDR2 SQIVND (reference sequence). This chain's CDR3 is CASSTAGYSGANVLTF. The CDR3 DNA is TGTGCCAGTAGTACGGCGGGGTACTCTGGGGCCAACGTCCTGACTTTC.

This chain uses TRBV7-2 with TRBJ2-1; 14 nucleotides agree with TRBD2. V lost 4 bases, J lost 7 bases, and 6 bases stayed unmatched. Germline values: CDR1 SGHTA, CDR2 FQGNSA. CDR3 size: 16 residues. The CDR3 region is CASSSWTSGGRNEQFF. As DNA, the CDR3 is TGTGCCAGCAGCTCGTGGACTAGCGGGGGGCGTAATGAGCAGTTCTTC.

This sequence joins TRBV2 and TRBJ1-4; tentative D call: TRBD1 (5 bases). V lost 9 bases and J lost 5, with 13 bases in between. This CDR3 comprises 13 residues. Germline V lookup: CDR1 SNHLY, CDR2 FYNNEI. CDR3 in amino acids: CASSGGLNEKLFF. The CDR3 nucleotides are TGTGCCAGTTCCGGGGGACTAAATGAAAAACTGTTTTTT.

The J gene is TRBJ2-1, the V gene TRBV7-3; 9 positions match TRBD2. Trimming took 6 bases from V and 2 from J; bases not matched to a gene: 14. The CDR3 runs 18 residues. CDR1 SGHTA and CDR2 FQGTGA come from the germline V gene. The CDR3 loop reads CASRDSTVVAGAYNEQFF. The CDR3 DNA is TGTGCCAGCAGGGACTCTACGGTAGTAGCGGGAGCCTACAATGAGCAGTTCTTC.

Here the CDR3 DNA reads TGCGCCAGCAGCTTGGCACAGGGGAAGAATGAGCAGTTCTTC. Translated: CASSLAQGKNEQFF. The rearrangement uses TRBV5-1 and TRBJ2-1; 7 nucleotides line up with TRBD1. V shed 0 bases, J shed 7 bases, and the junction held 4 bases outside the gene matches. Germline-derived CDR1 and CDR2 are SGHRS and YFSETQ. The CDR3 runs to 14 residues.

The chain carries TRBV29-1 and TRBJ2-3; 11 positions agree with TRBD2. Germline V gene sequence: CDR1 SQVTM, CDR2 ANQGSEA. J was trimmed by 0 bases and V by 3 bases; bases with no gene match: 5. This CDR3 region has 16 residues. The CDR3 DNA sequence: TGCAGCGTTGATGGGACTAGCGGAACTAGCACAGATACGCAGTATTTT. Translated: CSVDGTSGTSTDTQYF.

The V gene is TRBV25-1, the J gene TRBJ1-2; D unresolved. The germline V and J ends were trimmed by 5 bases and 6 bases, with 10 bases remaining between them. This CDR3 is 12 amino acids long. CDR1 is MGHDK, CDR2 SYGVNS, per germline. CDR3 region: CASSPGANGYTF. DNA of the CDR3: TGTGCCAGCAGTCCGGGAGCCAATGGCTACACCTTC.

The rearrangement joins TRBV11-2 to TRBJ2-1, with 10 bases aligning to TRBD2. Trimming removed 7 bases from V and 7 bases from J; junction bases left unmatched: 13. This CDR3 comprises 16 residues. Per germline, CDR1 SGHAT and CDR2 FQNNGV. CDR3 in amino acids: CASTPPGVAGGNEQFF. The CDR3 nucleotides read TGTGCCAGCACCCCCCCCGGGGTAGCGGGAGGAAATGAGCAGTTCTTC.

This clone came up a few times. The chain recombines TRBV5-1 with TRBJ2-3; 9 bases line up with TRBD2. Per the germline V gene, CDR1 is SGHRS and CDR2 is YFSETQ. J was trimmed by 2 bases and V by 2 bases; bases with no gene match: 6. The CDR3 has 16 amino acids. CDR3 protein: CASSLGGGVITDTQYF. The CDR3 bases are TGCGCCAGCAGCTTAGGCGGGGGGGTCATCACAGATACGCAGTATTTT. The entire variable domain, with the rest obtained from reference TRBV5-1 and TRBJ2-3, is as follows: KAGVTQTPRYLIKTRGQQVTLSCSPISGHRSVSWYQQTPGQGLQFLFEYFSETQRNKGNFPGRFSGRQFSNSRSEMNVSTLELGDSALYLCASSLGGGVITDTQYFGPGTRLTVL.

This clone came up a few times. The CDR3 DNA follows: TGTGCCATCAGTGCTAACTACGAGCAGTACTTC. This gives the protein CAISANYEQYF. This chain connects TRBV10-3 to TRBJ2-7; D is ambiguous. CDR3 length: 11 residues. V dropped 4 bases and J dropped 3 bases, with 4 bases sitting between them. CDR1 and CDR2 (germline): ENHRY, SYGVKD.

This clone was counted only a few times. The chain joins TRBV6-5 to TRBJ1-2; D is uncertain. The CDR3 has 15 amino acids. Looked up from germline, CDR1 is MNHEY and CDR2 is SVGAGI. Trimming cost V 0 bases and J 1 base, with 9 bases left between them. CDR3 loop: CASSYSLGINYGYTF. DNA for the CDR3: TGTGCCAGCAGTTACTCTCTCGGGATTAACTATGGCTACACCTTC.

V usage is TRBV27 and J usage is TRBJ1-5; 8 bases match TRBD1. Per germline, CDR1 MNHEY and CDR2 SMNVEV (reference sequence). V lost 4 bases and J lost 6; bases outside the gene matches: 5. This CDR3 has 14 residues. CDR3 residues: CASSWQGAGQPQHF. DNA for the CDR3: TGTGCCAGCAGTTGGCAGGGGGCCGGTCAGCCCCAGCATTTT.